This T cell receptor gamma chain appears in the sequencing data of a study of human gamma delta and Vdelta1 T cells. J was trimmed by 0 bases and V by 2 bases; bases with no gene match: 10. Germline lookup yields CDR1 GITISATS and CDR2 ISYDGTV (reference sequence). This CDR3 is built from 16 residues. This clone was observed a few times. Its antigen is undetermined. Study-wide results and caveats: Reportedly, Delta One T cells were polyclonal and broadly targeted acute myeloid leukemia.

TCRdb called clones from the PCR reads again using CATT. This table holds approximately 8,400 gamma-chain clones, roughly 50% found once. The source of this sequence is a human donor in good health. Sequencing was performed on Vdelta1 gamma-delta T cells from blood grown in culture (DOT cells). The V gene is TRGV9, the J gene TRGJ1 or TRGJ2. CDR3 in amino acids: CALWEAHQRNYYKKLF. CDR3 DNA sequence: TGTGCCTTGTGGGAGGCCCATCAGCGGAATTATTATAAGAAACTCTTT.